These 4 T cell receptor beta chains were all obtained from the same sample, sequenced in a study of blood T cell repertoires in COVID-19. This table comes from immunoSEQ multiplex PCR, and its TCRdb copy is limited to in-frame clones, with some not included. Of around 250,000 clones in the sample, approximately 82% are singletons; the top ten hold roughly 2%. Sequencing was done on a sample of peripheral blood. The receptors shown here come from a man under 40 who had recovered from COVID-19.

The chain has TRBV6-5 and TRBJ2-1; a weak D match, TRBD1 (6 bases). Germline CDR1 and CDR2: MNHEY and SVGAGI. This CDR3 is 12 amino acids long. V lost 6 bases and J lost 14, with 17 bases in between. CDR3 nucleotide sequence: TGTGCCAGCAGATCGGCTACAGGGTGGGAGTTCTTC. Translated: CASRSATGWEFF.

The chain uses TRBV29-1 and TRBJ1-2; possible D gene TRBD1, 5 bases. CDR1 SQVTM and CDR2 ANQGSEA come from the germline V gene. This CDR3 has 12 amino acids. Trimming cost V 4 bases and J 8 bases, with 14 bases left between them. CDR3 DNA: TGCAGCGTTGGAGGGGAGGAGGGAGGCTACACCTTC. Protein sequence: CSVGGEEGGYTF.

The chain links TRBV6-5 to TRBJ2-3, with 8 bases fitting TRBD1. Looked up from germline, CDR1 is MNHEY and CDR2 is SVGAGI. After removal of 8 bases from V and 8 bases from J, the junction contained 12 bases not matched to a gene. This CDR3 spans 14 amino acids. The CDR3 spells CASQIPDRELTQYF. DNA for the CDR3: TGTGCCAGCCAAATACCGGACAGGGAGCTTACGCAGTATTTT.

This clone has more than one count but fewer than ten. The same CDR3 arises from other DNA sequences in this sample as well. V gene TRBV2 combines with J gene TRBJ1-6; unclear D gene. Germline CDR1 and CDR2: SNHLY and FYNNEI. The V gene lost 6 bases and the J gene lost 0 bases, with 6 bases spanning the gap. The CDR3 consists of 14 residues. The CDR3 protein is CASSVSSYNSPLHF. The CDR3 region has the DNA TGTGCCAGCAGCGTGAGCTCCTATAATTCACCCCTCCACTTT.